The 21 T cell receptor beta chains presented below share a single source sample, sequenced in a study of T-cell reconstitution after alpha-beta-depleted transplantation in children. The TCRbeta library incorporated unique molecular identifiers. One entry per CDR3 protein, called by TCRdb with MiXCR from the PCR reads. The sample holds approximately 190,000 distinct CDR3 sequences, about 8.4% seen once. Sample: PBMCs, mostly from graft donor cells, taken 360 days after TCRalphabeta/CD19-depleted stem cell transplant. These receptors were taken from a male patient between 2 and 10 years old who had a stem cell transplant for acute myeloid leukemia, so the T cells may come from the graft donor.

This clonotype was seen a few times. The genes are TRBV5-8 and TRBJ2-1; TRBD2 matches 8 bases. The CDR3 length is 15 residues. The germline V gene encodes CDR1 SGHTS and CDR2 YDEGEE. V was clipped by 1 base and J by 8 bases; unmatched bases: 8. The CDR3, as DNA: TGTGCCAGCAGCTTGTCCGGGGGGGCGAAATATGAGCAGTTCTTC. It translates to CASSLSGGAKYEQFF.

This clonotype has a handful of counts. The chain carries TRBV2 and TRBJ2-1; 11 bases agree with TRBD2. Per germline, CDR1 SNHLY and CDR2 FYNNEI. Losses at the gene ends were 2 bases for V and 4 bases for J; bases not matched to a gene: 16. The CDR3 is made up of 20 amino acids. The CDR3 spells CASSENPSLAGEVHYNEQFF. CDR3 nucleotide sequence: TGTGCCAGCAGTGAAAACCCTTCACTAGCGGGAGAGGTACATTACAATGAGCAGTTCTTC.

V usage is TRBV4-1 and J usage is TRBJ1-4, with 8 nucleotides matching TRBD1. J gave up 8 bases and V 2 bases, and 10 bases lay outside the gene matches. The germline V gene has CDR1 MGHRA and CDR2 YSYEKL. This CDR3 has 16 amino acids. The CDR3 sequence: CASSQLLGQGEEKLFF. The CDR3, as DNA: TGCGCCAGCAGCCAACTTCTCGGACAGGGTGAGGAAAAACTGTTTTTT.

This clonotype was detected many times. The gene calls are TRBV2 and TRBJ2-4; 10 nucleotides agree with TRBD2. The V gene's germline CDR1 is SNHLY and CDR2 FYNNEI. The V gene end was trimmed by 7 bases and the J gene end by 11 bases; junction bases not matched to a gene: 11. The length of the CDR3 is 14 residues. CDR3: CASNPGLARVFQYF. CDR3 bases: TGTGCCAGCAACCCGGGACTAGCGAGAGTGTTTCAGTACTTC.

This clonotype was counted a few times. The chain carries TRBV7-9 and TRBJ2-7, with TRBD2 matching over 8 bases. V lost 1 base to trimming and J lost 2 bases; unmatched junction nucleotides: 1. CDR3 length equals 14 residues. Germline assignment: CDR1 SEHNR and CDR2 FQNEAQ (reference sequence). The CDR3 region has the DNA TGTGCCAGCAGCTTAGGGGGACTAGCCTACGAGCAGTACTTC. Protein sequence: CASSLGGLAYEQYF.

This clonotype was seen repeatedly, ten times or more. This chain uses TRBV10-3 with TRBJ1-4; 10 nucleotides align to TRBD1. From germline, CDR1 is ENHRY and CDR2 SYGVKD. After removal of 6 bases from V and 8 bases from J, the junction contained 6 bases not matched to a gene. This CDR3 is 14 amino acids long. The CDR3 sequence: CAISRTGGMEKLFF. The DNA of the CDR3 is TGTGCCATCAGCCGGACAGGGGGTATGGAAAAACTGTTTTTT.

Ten or more counts support this clonotype. This chain connects TRBV7-9 to TRBJ1-6; D remains ambiguous. The CDR3 sequence is 13 residues long. In germline, CDR1 is SEHNR, CDR2 FQNEAQ (reference sequence). V was trimmed by 2 bases and J by 8 bases, leaving 7 bases between them. The CDR3 nucleotides read TGTGCCAGCAGCTTACGGTTGGATTCACCCCTCCACTTT. Translating gives CASSLRLDSPLHF.

This clonotype has a count of ten or more. The rearrangement joins TRBV4-1 to TRBJ2-3; possibly TRBD1 or TRBD2 for D (5 bases each). Germline values: CDR1 MGHRA, CDR2 YSYEKL. Deletions cut 1 base from V and 6 bases from J, with 8 bases between. The CDR3 is made up of 13 amino acids. In DNA, the CDR3 is TGCGCCAGCAGCCAAGTGGGACCGGATACGCAGTATTTT. Translated, it gives CASSQVGPDTQYF.

The rearrangement uses TRBV5-1 and TRBJ2-7; TRBD2 matches 10 bases. This CDR3 spans 15 amino acids. Germline V gives CDR1 SGHRS, CDR2 YFSETQ. The junction had 2 bases not matched to a gene; V was cut back by 0 bases and J by 2 bases. DNA of the CDR3: TGCGCCAGCAGCTTGGTACTAGCGGGGACCTACGAGCAGTACTTC. This sequence encodes CASSLVLAGTYEQYF.

This clonotype was counted many times. The rearrangement uses TRBV29-1 and TRBJ2-7; TRBD1 or TRBD2 may be the D gene (6 bases each). Germline V lookup: CDR1 SQVTM, CDR2 ANQGSEA. The V end lost 8 bases, the J end lost 2 bases, and 16 bases lay between the germline ends. The CDR3 consists of 13 residues. CDR3: CSTRGHGAYEQYF. DNA for the CDR3: TGCAGCACTCGGGGGCACGGGGCCTACGAGCAGTACTTC.

This clonotype has just a few counts. The chain combines TRBV12-3 or TRBV12-4 with TRBJ2-1; 8 nucleotides agree with TRBD1. This CDR3 is built from 16 residues. Trimming took 4 bases from V and 1 from J; bases not matched to a gene: 6. CDR3 DNA: TGTGCCAGCAGTTCTTCCGGGACAGGTTCCTACAATGAGCAGTTCTTC. It yields the protein CASSSSGTGSYNEQFF.

This chain connects TRBV29-1 to TRBJ2-3; D remains unclear. The CDR3 spans 13 residues. Looked up from germline, CDR1 is SQVTM and CDR2 is ANQGSEA. Deletions cut 8 bases from V and 6 bases from J, with 18 bases between. CDR3 nucleotide sequence: TGCAGCCTTGCCCCCCTTTTTCCGGATACGCAGTATTTT. Translation: CSLAPLFPDTQYF.

This clonotype was seen at least ten times. The V call is TRBV12-3 or TRBV12-4, the J call TRBJ1-3, with TRBD1 matching 10 bases. J was trimmed by 4 bases and V by 6 bases; bases with no gene match: 9. There are 16 residues in the CDR3. CDR3 protein: CASRSRQGASGNTIYF. DNA of the CDR3: TGTGCCAGCAGATCCCGACAGGGGGCCTCGGGAAACACCATATATTTT.

The J gene is TRBJ2-6, the V gene TRBV11-2; the D call may be TRBD1 or TRBD2 (5 bases each). CDR1 and CDR2 (germline): SGHAT, FQNNGV. This CDR3 has 17 amino acids. Trimming took 4 bases from V and 0 from J, leaving 13 bases between them. This chain's CDR3 is CASSSPRGGSGANVLTF. The CDR3, as DNA: TGTGCCAGCAGCTCTCCCCGGGGCGGCTCTGGGGCCAACGTCCTGACTTTC. The full variable domain, its missing parts supplied by reference TRBV11-2 and TRBJ2-6, is EAGVAQSPRYKIIEKRQSVAFWCNPISGHATLYWYQQILGQGPKLLIQFQNNGVVDDSQLPKDRFSAERLKGVDSTLKIQPAKLEDSAVYLCASSSPRGGSGANVLTFGAGSRLTVL.

This clonotype came up many times. V is TRBV7-8 and J is TRBJ2-7; D gene uncertain. From germline, CDR1 is SGHVS and CDR2 FQNEAQ. V was pared by 2 bases and J by 3 bases, with 8 bases between. The CDR3 has 13 amino acids. CDR3 DNA: TGTGCCAGCAGCTTAAGTTACAGCTACGAGCAGTACGTC. Translating gives CASSLSYSYEQYV.

The chain has TRBV7-3 and TRBJ2-1; TRBD1 is a possible D gene (6 bases). Germline loops: CDR1 SGHTA, CDR2 FQGTGA. V was cut by 5 bases and J by 8 bases, with 16 bases left in between. The CDR3 sequence is 14 residues long. In DNA, the CDR3 is TGTGCCAGCAGCCCGTCCAGGGGTCCCGATGAGCAGTTCTTC. As protein: CASSPSRGPDEQFF.

To note about this clonotype: This clone may be a read error of a much larger clone one base away. The V gene is TRBV13, the J gene TRBJ2-3; D call uncertain. The CDR3 extends over 18 amino acids. Per the germline V gene, CDR1 is PRHDT and CDR2 is FYEKMQ (reference sequence). CDR3 bases: TGTGCCAGCAGCTTACGCCAGGTAGCCGTGGGATTCACAGATACGCTGTATTTT. It specifies CASSLRQVAVGFTDTLYF. Complete variable domain (other parts from reference TRBV13 and TRBJ2-3): AAGVIQSPRHLIKEKRETATLKCYPIPRHDTVYWYQQGPGQDPQFLISFYEKMQSDKGSIPDRFSAQQFSDYHSELNMSSLELGDSALYFCASSLRQVAVGFTDTLYFGPGTRLTVL.

This rearrangement joins TRBV20-1 to TRBJ2-1, with a weak D call TRBD2 (5 bases). V lost 0 bases and J lost 0, with 18 bases in between. Germline V gene data show CDR1 as DFQATT and CDR2 as SNEGSKA (reference sequence). The CDR3 totals 18 residues. The CDR3 spells CSAREPPPTRSSYNEQFF. As DNA, the CDR3 is TGCAGTGCTAGAGAGCCCCCTCCTACTAGGAGCTCCTACAATGAGCAGTTCTTC.

The chain uses TRBV5-1 and TRBJ1-1; TRBD1 is a possible D gene (5 bases). Trimming cost V 0 bases and J 2 bases, with 11 bases left between them. Germline assignment: CDR1 SGHRS and CDR2 YFSETQ. This CDR3 spans 15 amino acids. The CDR3 reads CASSLVGTANTEAFF. The CDR3 coding sequence is TGCGCCAGCAGCTTGGTGGGGACGGCTAACACTGAAGCTTTCTTT. Complete variable domain (other parts from reference TRBV5-1 and TRBJ1-1): KAGVTQTPRYLIKTRGQQVTLSCSPISGHRSVSWYQQTPGQGLQFLFEYFSETQRNKGNFPGRFSGRQFSNSRSEMNVSTLELGDSALYLCASSLVGTANTEAFFGQGTRLTVV.

This clonotype was picked up many times. The chain employs TRBV29-1 and TRBJ1-2; 7 nucleotides align to TRBD1. The CDR3 has 13 amino acids. The V and J ends lost 7 bases and 3 bases, in that order; junction bases with no gene match: 8. Germline CDR1 is SQVTM and CDR2 is ANQGSEA. As DNA, the CDR3 is TGCAGCGCTGGACAGGCCCAACACTATGGCTACACCTTC. Residues: CSAGQAQHYGYTF.

This chain uses TRBV10-3 with TRBJ1-6; tentatively, D is TRBD1 (5 bases). The CDR3 length is 16 residues. Germline lookup yields CDR1 ENHRY and CDR2 SYGVKD. Deletions cut 2 bases from V and 7 bases from J, with 15 bases between. Written as DNA, the CDR3 is TGTGCCATCAGTGAGGGTAGGGGTGTAGAGAATTCACCCCTCCACTTT. This codes for CAISEGRGVENSPLHF.